The present T cell receptor beta chain was sequenced within a study of blood T cell repertoires in COVID-19. On the study more broadly: Collection of acute and convalescent COVID-19 samples took place in the United States, Italy and Spain. Sample material is recorded as cDNA or gDNA derived from T cells, B-cell-depleted T cells, or PBMCs.

This clone was observed once. The trim removed 3 bases at V and 7 bases at J, leaving 8 bases unmatched. From germline, CDR1 is SGHDT and CDR2 YYEEEE. The CDR3 contains 14 residues. The repertoire was sequenced with immunoSEQ multiplex PCR; TCRdb's copy has only in-frame clones and lacks some. The repertoire consists of some 150,000 clones, with over 70% occurring once and the leading ten covering 2% to 2.5%. The sequence came from a man aged 50 to 60 with active COVID-19. This sequence joins TRBV5-6 and TRBJ1-2; 8 bases are shared with TRBD1. Sample: peripheral blood. The CDR3 reads CASSSQGARAGYTF. Here the CDR3 DNA reads TGTGCCAGCAGCTCCCAGGGGGCGCGGGCTGGCTACACCTTC.